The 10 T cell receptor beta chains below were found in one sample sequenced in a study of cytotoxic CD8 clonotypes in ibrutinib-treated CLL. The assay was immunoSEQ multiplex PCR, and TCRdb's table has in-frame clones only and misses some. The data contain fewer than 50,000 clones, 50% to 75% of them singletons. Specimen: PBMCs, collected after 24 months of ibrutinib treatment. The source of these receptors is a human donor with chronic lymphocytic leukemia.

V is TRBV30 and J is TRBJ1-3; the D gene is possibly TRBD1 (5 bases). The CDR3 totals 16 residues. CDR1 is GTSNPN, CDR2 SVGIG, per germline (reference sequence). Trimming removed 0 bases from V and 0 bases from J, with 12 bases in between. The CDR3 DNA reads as TGTGCCTGGAGTGTACGACAGAGGTCCTCTGGAAACACCATATATTTT. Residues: CAWSVRQRSSGNTIYF.

The CDR3 sequence: CSARDSYEQYF. CDR3 bases: TGCAGTGCACGAGACTCCTACGAGCAGTACTTC. The chain is built from TRBV20-1 and TRBJ2-7; the D is unclear. The CDR3 totals 11 residues. Germline CDR1 and CDR2: DFQATT and SNEGSKA (reference sequence). Trimming pared 6 bases from V and 0 bases from J, leaving 6 bases between.

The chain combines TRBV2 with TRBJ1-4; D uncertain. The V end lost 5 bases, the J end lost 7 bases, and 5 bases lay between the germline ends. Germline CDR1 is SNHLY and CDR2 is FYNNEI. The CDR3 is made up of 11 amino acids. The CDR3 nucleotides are TGTGCCAGCAGTCTCGGTGAAAAACTGTTTTTT. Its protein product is CASSLGEKLFF.

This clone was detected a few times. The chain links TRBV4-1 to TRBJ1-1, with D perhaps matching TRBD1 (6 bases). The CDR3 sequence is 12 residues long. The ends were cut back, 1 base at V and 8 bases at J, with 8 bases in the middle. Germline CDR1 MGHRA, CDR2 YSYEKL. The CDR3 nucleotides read TGCGCCAGCAGCCAAGGGACAGCAGAAGCTTTCTTT. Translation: CASSQGTAEAFF.

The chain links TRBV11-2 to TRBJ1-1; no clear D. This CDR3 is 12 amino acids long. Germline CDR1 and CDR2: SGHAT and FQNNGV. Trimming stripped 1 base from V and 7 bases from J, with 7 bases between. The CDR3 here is CASSLGWGEAFF. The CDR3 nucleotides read TGTGCCAGCAGCTTAGGATGGGGTGAAGCTTTCTTT.

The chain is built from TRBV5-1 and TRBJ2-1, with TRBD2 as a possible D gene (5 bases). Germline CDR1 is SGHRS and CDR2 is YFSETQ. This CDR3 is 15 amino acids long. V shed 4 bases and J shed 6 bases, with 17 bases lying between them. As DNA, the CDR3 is TGCGCCAGCAGCACACACAGCGGCCTGGGCAATGAGCAGTTCTTC. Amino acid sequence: CASSTHSGLGNEQFF.

Here the CDR3 reads CASSLPLGAQNEQFF. DNA for the CDR3: TGTGCCAGCAGCCTTCCCTTGGGGGCGCAGAATGAGCAGTTCTTC. This chain joins TRBV5-4 and TRBJ2-1; tentatively, D is TRBD1 (6 bases). The CDR3 consists of 15 residues. Germline CDR1 reads SGHNT; CDR2 reads YYREEE (reference sequence). Trimming took 4 bases from V and 7 from J, leaving 18 bases between them.

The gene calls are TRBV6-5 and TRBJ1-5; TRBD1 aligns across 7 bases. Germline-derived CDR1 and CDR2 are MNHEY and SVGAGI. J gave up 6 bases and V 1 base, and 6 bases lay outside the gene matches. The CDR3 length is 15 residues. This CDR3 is CASSYLTGSGQPQHF. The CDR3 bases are TGTGCCAGCAGTTACTTGACAGGGAGCGGTCAGCCCCAGCATTTT.

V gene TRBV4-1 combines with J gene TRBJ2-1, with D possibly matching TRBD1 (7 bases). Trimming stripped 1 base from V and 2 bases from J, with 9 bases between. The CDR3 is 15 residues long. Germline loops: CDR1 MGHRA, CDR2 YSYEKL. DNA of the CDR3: TGCGCCAGCAGCCAAGGCGGGACAGCCTACAATGAGCAGTTCTTC. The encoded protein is CASSQGGTAYNEQFF.

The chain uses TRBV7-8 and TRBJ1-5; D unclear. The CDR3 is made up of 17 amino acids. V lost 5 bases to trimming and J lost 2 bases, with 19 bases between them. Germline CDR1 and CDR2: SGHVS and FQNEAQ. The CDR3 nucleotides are TGTGCCAGCAGCCCGTTCGGGTTGGGAAGGGGCAATCAGCCCCAGCATTTT. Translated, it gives CASSPFGLGRGNQPQHF.